This T cell receptor (beta chain) emerged from a study of T cell responses to AZD1222 COVID-19 vaccine. Points from the study as a whole: Increased Spike-specific TCR breadth and depth were observed after two AZD1222 doses. It should be noted that donors were predominantly white British and more often female, and clonal diversity was possibly underestimated. Targeting of unmutated variant regions was reportedly seen in nearly half of spike-specific TCRs.

Comments on this clone: Its antigen is not identified. The junction departs from germline at one end; a sequencing error may be responsible.

Germline V gives CDR1 MGHRA, CDR2 YSYEKL. The CDR3 spans 15 residues. Only in-frame clones appear in the TCRdb table, and some are missing; sequencing was by immunoSEQ multiplex PCR. This sample carries around 110,000 clones, approximately 84% of them seen once, and the ten largest clones take around a tenth. The J gene is TRBJ1-6, the V gene TRBV4-1, with a possible D match to TRBD1 (5 bases). The TCR originated in an adult in good health. The material sequenced was peripheral blood, taken on day 0 of AZD1222 vaccination. The CDR3 coding sequence is TGCGCCAGCAACCAATTGGAAGGGGTTCGGTCACCCCTCCACTTT. It codes for CASNQLEGVRSPLHF.